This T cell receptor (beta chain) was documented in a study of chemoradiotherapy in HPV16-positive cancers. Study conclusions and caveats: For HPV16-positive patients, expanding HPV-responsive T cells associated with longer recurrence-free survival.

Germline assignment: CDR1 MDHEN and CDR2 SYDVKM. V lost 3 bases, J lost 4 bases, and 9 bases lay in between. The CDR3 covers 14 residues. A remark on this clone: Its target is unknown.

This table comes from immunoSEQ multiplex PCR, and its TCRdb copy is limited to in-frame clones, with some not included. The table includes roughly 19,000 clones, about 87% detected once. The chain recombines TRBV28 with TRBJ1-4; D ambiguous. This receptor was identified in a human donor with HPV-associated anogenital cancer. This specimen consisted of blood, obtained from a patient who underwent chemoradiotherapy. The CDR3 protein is CASSFRTGNEKLFF. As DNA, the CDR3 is TGTGCCAGCAGTTTCAGAACGGGTAATGAAAAACTGTTTTTT.